The TCR beta chain described here comes from a study of T-cell reconstitution after alpha-beta-depleted transplantation in children. Preparation of the TCRbeta library used unique molecular identifiers. TCRdb fed the PCR reads into MiXCR, producing one record per CDR3 protein. This sample yields some 600,000 distinct CDR3 sequences, of which roughly 15% are seen a single time; approximately 1% belongs to the top ten. This clonotype was counted a few times. The receptor comes from a human donor who donated a stem cell graft to a child with acute myeloid leukemia. Sample: PBMCs from the stem cell graft donor, taken from the stem cell graft.

DNA for the CDR3: TGCAGCGTTGAAGGGGGTGGAAGGGGAGACTATGGCTACACCTTC. Its translation is CSVEGGGRGDYGYTF. J is TRBJ1-2 and V is TRBV29-1; TRBD1 is a possible D gene (5 bases). The CDR3 runs 15 residues. CDR1 SQVTM and CDR2 ANQGSEA come from the germline V gene. Trimming pared 1 base from V and 3 bases from J, leaving 15 bases between.